This T cell receptor beta chain comes out of a study of blood T cell repertoires in COVID-19. For the study at large: In each case, the material was cDNA or gDNA derived from T cells, B-cell-depleted T cells, or PBMCs.

Using immunoSEQ multiplex PCR, the repertoire was profiled, and TCRdb retains in-frame clones only, with some absent. Of approximately 60,000 clones in the sample, around three quarters were seen once. The sequence was collected from a man in his 60s with acute or convalescent COVID-19. The sample taken for sequencing was peripheral blood.

The CDR3 spells CASIPRDRGGYEQYF. The CDR3 DNA reads as TGTGCCAGCATCCCAAGGGACAGGGGCGGCTACGAGCAGTACTTC. This chain connects TRBV6-5 to TRBJ2-7, with TRBD1 identical over 10 bases. With 7 bases clipped from V and 3 bases from J, the junction kept 9 bases outside the gene matches. From germline, CDR1 is MNHEY and CDR2 SVGAGI. This CDR3 is built from 15 residues.